One and the same sample provided the 5 T cell receptor beta chains below, sequenced in a study of early T cells in non-severe SARS-CoV-2 infection. TCRdb re-called the 5' RACE reads with MiXCR, one entry per CDR3 protein. The sample shows roughly 97,000 distinct CDR3 sequences, 9.5% to 11% of them seen only once. Sequencing was performed on whole blood, taken at baseline. These receptors all come from an adult who was a healthcare worker with PCR-confirmed SARS-CoV-2 infection or an uninfected control (not recorded which).

The V gene is TRBV5-8, the J gene TRBJ1-1, with D possibly being TRBD1 (5 bases). CDR3 length: 14 amino acids. Trimming pared 1 base from V and 5 bases from J, leaving 12 bases between. Germline V gives CDR1 SGHTS, CDR2 YDEGEE. The CDR3 loop is CASSLLGVGTEAFF. The CDR3, as DNA: TGTGCCAGCAGCTTGCTGGGGGTTGGGACTGAAGCTTTCTTT.

The sample holds a few counts of this clonotype. The rearrangement links TRBV11-2 to TRBJ1-3; the D is unclear. This CDR3 contains 13 residues. The V gene's germline CDR1 is SGHAT and CDR2 FQNNGV. V was cut by 0 bases and J by 13 bases, with 13 bases left in between. DNA for the CDR3: TGTGCCAGCAGCTTAGAAAGAGCCGGCTGGATATATTTT. It encodes CASSLERAGWIYF.

This clonotype was detected a few times. The chain links TRBV7-9 to TRBJ2-7; D unresolved. The CDR3 spans 13 residues. The V and J ends lost 6 bases and 4 bases respectively, with 13 bases between them. Germline loops: CDR1 SEHNR, CDR2 FQNEAQ (reference sequence). CDR3 loop: CASRPGVEYEQYF. The CDR3, as DNA: TGTGCCAGCAGACCGGGTGTTGAGTACGAGCAGTACTTC.

Only a few counts were recorded for this clonotype. The CDR3: CASSPGQGWNTEAFF. CDR3 coding DNA: TGTGCCAGCAGCCCCGGACAGGGATGGAACACTGAAGCTTTCTTT. The V gene is TRBV7-9, the J gene TRBJ1-1; 8 bases fit TRBD1. V lost 5 bases and J lost 1; bases outside the gene matches: 6. Germline CDR1 SEHNR, CDR2 FQNEAQ (reference sequence). CDR3 length: 15 residues.

This clonotype appeared a few times. This chain connects TRBV20-1 to TRBJ1-2, with TRBD1 matching over 10 bases. The CDR3 consists of 13 residues. Germline values: CDR1 DFQATT, CDR2 SNEGSKA (reference sequence). The trim removed 4 bases at V and 2 bases at J, leaving 1 base unmatched. The CDR3 protein is CSAMTGGNYGYTF. CDR3 nucleotides: TGCAGTGCTATGACAGGGGGCAACTATGGCTACACCTTC.